What follows is one T cell receptor (beta chain) and its context. Its target is not known. Only in-frame clones appear in the TCRdb table, and some are missing; sequencing was by immunoSEQ multiplex PCR. Of about 4,900 clones in the sample, around three quarters were seen once. The data are from a study of immune cell composition in non-small cell lung cancer. Whole-study results and caveats: Smoking pack-years did not significantly correlate with tumour TCR-beta clonality.

The CDR3 consists of 15 residues. CDR1 SGHVS and CDR2 FNYEAQ come from the germline V gene. V lost 4 bases and J lost 1; bases outside the gene matches: 6. This receptor was taken from a human donor with non-small cell lung cancer. Sequenced input: lung tumor tissue. The chain links TRBV7-6 to TRBJ2-5; TRBD2 matches at 7 bases. The CDR3 is CASSSPAGLQETQYF. The CDR3 bases are TGTGCCAGCAGCTCCCCAGCGGGGCTCCAAGAGACCCAGTACTTC. The complete variable domain, with remaining parts taken from reference TRBV7-6 and TRBJ2-5, reads GAGVSQSPRYKVTKRGQDVALRCDPISGHVSLYWYRQALGQGPEFLTYFNYEAQQDKSGLPNDRFSAERPEGSISTLTIQRTEQRDSAMYRCASSSPAGLQETQYFGPGTRLLVL.